This T cell receptor beta chain came from a study of cytomegalovirus exposure and HLA in healthy donors. The V and J ends lost 5 bases and 5 bases, in that order; junction bases with no gene match: 15. The CDR3 runs to 17 residues. From germline, CDR1 is ENHRY and CDR2 SYGVKD. As concerns this clone: Its antigen remains unidentified.

The primer mix had 60 Vbeta and 13 Jbeta primers. Some clones are missing from TCRdb's copy, which holds only in-frame ones; the method was immunoSEQ multiplex PCR. The sample records 200,000 or so clones, 65% to 85% being singletons. Notes on the study in general: Later analysis identified 16,951 TCR beta sequences associated with HLA alleles, using a false discovery rate threshold of 0.05.

The sequencing sample was made of PBMCs. The TCR was taken from a woman aged 25 to 39 in good health and CMV-seropositive. The chain links TRBV10-3 to TRBJ2-3, with 8 bases fitting TRBD2. CDR3 coding DNA: TGTGCCATCAGTCCGCTAAGCGGGAGCGTGCAGGGAGATACGCAGTATTTT. Its translation is CAISPLSGSVQGDTQYF.